This T cell receptor beta chain was captured by sequencing in a study of blood T cell repertoires in COVID-19. Clones were read by immunoSEQ multiplex PCR, and TCRdb kept only the in-frame ones, dropping some. The sample has some 74,000 clones, about 87% seen once; the top ten hold around 7.3%. Trimming cost V 10 bases and J 3 bases; bases outside gene matches: 11. Germline-derived CDR1 and CDR2 are SNHLY and FYNNEI. The CDR3 runs to 14 residues. The chain combines TRBV2 with TRBJ2-7; 8 positions agree with TRBD1. This receptor was identified in a woman of 80 years or more with acute or convalescent COVID-19. Sequenced: peripheral blood. The CDR3, as DNA: TGTGCCACCCAGGGACAGGCGGGACACTACGAGCAGTACTTC. Amino acids: CATQGQAGHYEQYF.